This TCR beta chain stems from a study of beta chain features in type 1 diabetes. Study context: Age, gender and cell yields were alike across patients and healthy donors. Study findings and constraints: Possible PCR preference for shorter templates applied equally to patients and controls.

At least ten counts were recorded for this clone. Its antigen is unidentified. Sequenced material consisted of expressed TCRB transcripts (all of the isolated RNA was reverse transcribed). Generated by immunoSEQ multiplex PCR, the TCRdb table keeps only in-frame clones and is missing some. The top ten clones hold around 0.44% of a sample with 300,000 to 350,000 clones, roughly 8% of them seen once. Cells sorted by CD45RO/CCR7/CD25/CD127/CD95/CD27 comprised CD4+ naive, central memory, regulatory and stem cell-like memory cells. V dropped 0 bases and J dropped 4; count of bases not matched to a gene: 10. The CDR3 extends over 19 amino acids. Looked up from germline, CDR1 is SGHTS and CDR2 is YDEGEE.

V usage is TRBV5-8 and J usage is TRBJ2-1; TRBD2 aligns across 13 bases. This clonotype was sampled from a woman aged 18-29 years in good health. The sample taken for sequencing was central memory CD4+ T cells from blood. The CDR3 here is CASSLAWGLAGRQYNEQFF. As DNA, the CDR3 is TGTGCCAGCAGCTTGGCCTGGGGACTAGCGGGGAGACAGTACAATGAGCAGTTCTTC.